This TCR beta chain was observed in a study of blood T cell repertoires in COVID-19. Study summary: COVID-19 samples from acute and convalescent phases originated in the United States, Italy and Spain.

There are 17 residues in the CDR3. V gave up 7 bases and J gave up 7 bases; unmatched junction bases: 15. From germline, CDR1 is SGHAT and CDR2 FQNNGV. Data came from immunoSEQ multiplex PCR; TCRdb stores just in-frame clones and leaves some out. Among some 150,000 clones listed, approximately 80% were seen once. The chain uses TRBV11-2 and TRBJ2-1; 11 nucleotides align to TRBD2. This sequence originates from a human donor in a cohort sampled during active COVID-19. Sequenced material: peripheral blood. The CDR3 DNA reads as TGTGCCAGCATACCTACACCCGGGACTAGCGGTTCTAATGAGCAGTTCTTC. This translates into CASIPTPGTSGSNEQFF.